This is a list of T cell receptor beta chains from one sample in a study of OX40 agonist ivuxolimab in advanced cancers. Profiling relied on immunoSEQ multiplex PCR, and the TCRdb table lists in-frame clones only, not all of them. There are just under 75,000 clones in the sample; roughly nine tenths occur only once, and over 0.35% lies in the top ten. Source: CD4+ or CD8+ T cells sorted from blood, taken in a trial of the OX40 agonist ivuxolimab. Receptors were obtained from an adult with an advanced solid tumor such as melanoma, head and neck, liver or kidney cancer. Both conserved end residues are part of each CDR3. A D gene is named only where the DNA matches it firmly. The size field is filled for only some rows; it gives once, few, many or a size class.

D: .
J: TRBJ1-3
size: .
V: TRBV29-1
CDR3: CSCLGGSGNTIYF
DNA: TGCAGCTGCCTCGGGGGCTCTGGAAACACCATATATTTT

D: .
J: TRBJ1-2
size: .
V: TRBV19
CDR3: CASSIYSNYGYTF
DNA: TGTGCCAGTAGTATATACAGCAACTATGGCTACACCTTC

D: .
J: TRBJ2-1
size: .
V: TRBV13
CDR3: CASTPIGPINEQFF
DNA: TGTGCCAGCACCCCAATCGGTCCTATCAATGAGCAGTTCTTC

D: .
J: TRBJ1-3
size: .
V: TRBV19
CDR3: CASSPRVYGNTIYF
DNA: TGTGCCAGTAGTCCCAGGGTTTATGGAAACACCATATATTTT

D: .
J: TRBJ1-5
size: .
V: TRBV5-6
CDR3: CASSLGAGNQPQHF
DNA: TGTGCCAGCAGCTTAGGCGCGGGGAATCAGCCCCAGCATTTT

D: .
J: TRBJ2-2
size: few
V: TRBV10-2
CDR3: CASSINTGELFF
DNA: TGCGCCAGCAGTATCAACACCGGGGAGCTGTTTTTT

D: .
J: TRBJ2-5
size: .
V: TRBV15
CDR3: CATSRDIGSQETQYF
DNA: TGTGCCACCAGCAGAGATATCGGATCCCAAGAGACCCAGTACTTC

D: .
J: TRBJ1-5
size: .
V: TRBV7-2
CDR3: CASSLDGVSNQPQHF
DNA: TGTGCCAGCAGCTTAGACGGCGTAAGCAATCAGCCCCAGCATTTT

D: .
J: TRBJ1-1
size: .
V: TRBV6-6
CDR3: CASRGQVNTEAFF
DNA: TGTGCCAGCAGAGGGCAAGTGAACACTGAAGCTTTCTTT

D: .
J: TRBJ2-2
size: medium-sized
V: TRBV6-6
CDR3: CASSYNPGALTGELFF
DNA: TGTGCCAGCAGTTATAACCCGGGAGCCTTAACCGGGGAGCTGTTTTTT

D: TRBD2
J: TRBJ2-7
size: .
V: TRBV7-6
CDR3: CASSRTSAAYEQYF
DNA: TGTGCCAGCAGCCGGACTAGCGCGGCCTACGAGCAGTACTTC

D: TRBD1
J: TRBJ2-5
size: .
V: TRBV5-4
CDR3: CASSFGTVIETQYF
DNA: TGTGCCAGCAGCTTCGGGACAGTTATAGAGACCCAGTACTTC

D: TRBD2
J: TRBJ2-3
size: few
V: TRBV5-6
CDR3: CASSLGRGTDTQYF
DNA: TGTGCCAGCAGCTTGGGGCGGGGGACAGATACGCAGTATTTT

D: TRBD2
J: TRBJ2-3
size: .
V: TRBV10-3
CDR3: CAISDSSGSGDTQYF
DNA: TGTGCCATCAGTGATTCTAGCGGGAGTGGGGATACGCAGTATTTT

D: TRBD1
J: TRBJ2-3
size: .
V: TRBV11-2
CDR3: CASSQQGAGDTQYF
DNA: TGTGCCAGCAGCCAACAGGGGGCAGGAGATACGCAGTATTTT

D: .
J: TRBJ2-5
size: .
V: TRBV10-3
CDR3: CAISESVGQETQYF
DNA: TGTGCCATCAGTGAGTCAGTAGGCCAAGAGACCCAGTACTTC

D: TRBD1
J: TRBJ1-2
size: .
V: TRBV6-5
CDR3: CASSLGQGAYYGYTF
DNA: TGTGCCAGCAGCCTAGGACAGGGGGCCTACTATGGCTACACCTTC

D: .
J: TRBJ1-2
size: .
V: TRBV6-4
CDR3: CASSAETGAYGYTF
DNA: TGTGCCAGCAGTGCCGAGACAGGCGCCTATGGCTACACCTTC

D: .
J: TRBJ1-2
size: .
V: TRBV5-1
CDR3: CASSQTYDYGYTF
DNA: TGCGCCAGCAGCCAAACCTATGACTATGGCTACACCTTC